A selection of T cell receptor beta chains follows, all from one sample in a study of blood T cells in healthy people across ages. TCRdb reanalysed the 5' RACE reads using MiXCR and keeps one entry per CDR3 protein. The sample carries hundreds of thousands of distinct CDR3 sequences, around 25% recorded once. This sample was shared with a second study, whose subject was T cells of mothers and their children.

Sequences were obtained from blood. The receptors were sampled from a boy aged 5-17 years in good health. CDR3s include the opening cysteine and the closing phenylalanine or tryptophan. D genes are given only for firm matches. Size tells how often a clone was seen (once, few, many) or the class of an expanded clone, and some rows leave it out.

TRBV20-1,.,TRBJ2-1,.,TGCAGTGCTCATCCCTATAACTCCTACAATGAGCAGTTCTTC,CSAHPYNSYNEQFF
TRBV7-9,many,TRBJ1-1,.,TGTGCCAGCAGCTTAGGGCAGGGCCTGAACACTGAAGCTTTCTTT,CASSLGQGLNTEAFF
TRBV11-2,.,TRBJ2-3,TRBD2,TGTGCCAGCAGCTTAGATAGACGGGAGGGCACAGATACGCAGTATTTT,CASSLDRREGTDTQYF
TRBV10-3,.,TRBJ2-4,TRBD2,TGTGCCATCAGTGAGAGGACTAGCAGCGCCAAAAACATTCAGTACTTC,CAISERTSSAKNIQYF
TRBV10-3,few,TRBJ2-3,.,TGTGCCATCAGTGAGTCGTTGGTGACTCCCCAAAGCGGCACAGATACGCAGTATTTT,CAISESLVTPQSGTDTQYF
TRBV28,few,TRBJ2-5,TRBD1,TGTGCCAGCAGTTTAGGCAGGGGGCTAGAGACCCAGTACTTC,CASSLGRGLETQYF
TRBV12-3/TRBV12-4,once,TRBJ1-2,TRBD1,TGTGCCAGCAGAGGGGAGGACAGGGGGTTTCAAGATGGCTACACCTTC,CASRGEDRGFQDGYTF
TRBV19,.,TRBJ2-7,.,TGTGCCAGTTCCCCAAGTAGGGGGGTGAACGAGCAGTACTTC,CASSPSRGVNEQYF
TRBV4-1,.,TRBJ2-2,.,TGCGCCAGCAGCCAATCGGCAGGAACCGGGGAGCTGTTTTTT,CASSQSAGTGELFF
TRBV7-9,.,TRBJ1-4,.,TGTGCCAGCAGCTCAGGGGACCCCCTGAGAACTAATGAAAAACTGTTTTTT,CASSSGDPLRTNEKLFF
TRBV9,.,TRBJ2-1,.,TGTGCCAGCAGCTTACACCCGGGGTCCTACAATGAGCAGTTCTTC,CASSLHPGSYNEQFF
TRBV11-3,few,TRBJ2-2,.,TGTGCCAGCAGCTTCCAAACCGGGGAGCTGTTTTTT,CASSFQTGELFF
TRBV7-3,.,TRBJ2-5,.,TGTGCCAGCAGCTCGGCAGGGCTTGGGCAAGAGACCCAGTACTTC,CASSSAGLGQETQYF
TRBV6-2/TRBV6-3,.,TRBJ2-7,TRBD1,TGTGCCAGCAGTTACCCCGGGACAGGAGACGACGAGCAGTACTTC,CASSYPGTGDDEQYF
TRBV6-2/TRBV6-3,many,TRBJ2-5,.,TGTGCCAGCAGTTTTGGAGTCGAGGGAGAGACCCAGTACTTC,CASSFGVEGETQYF
TRBV5-6,.,TRBJ2-1,TRBD2,TGTGCCAGCAGCTTTCGGGGACTACCAACATGGAATGAGCAGTTCTTC,CASSFRGLPTWNEQFF
TRBV6-1,.,TRBJ2-5,.,TGTGCCAACAGTCGGCAAGGTCAAGAGACCCAGTACTTC,CANSRQGQETQYF
TRBV5-1,.,TRBJ1-1,.,TGCGCCAGCAGCCCCGATTGGGACACTGAAGCTTTCTTT,CASSPDWDTEAFF
TRBV29-1,.,TRBJ2-3,TRBD1,TGCAGCGTTGAAGTAAGGGGACAGGGAGGAGATACGCAGTATTTT,CSVEVRGQGGDTQYF
TRBV6-5,.,TRBJ2-4,TRBD2,TGTGCCAGCAGTTACTCCGGGACTAATCTAGCCAAAAACATTCAGTACTTC,CASSYSGTNLAKNIQYF
TRBV9,few,TRBJ2-3,TRBD1,TGTGCCAGCAGCCCCCGGGACAGGGGATACCCAGATACGCAGTATTTT,CASSPRDRGYPDTQYF
TRBV5-5,few,TRBJ2-7,.,TGTGCCAGCAGCGATGGGGGGGGGACAGGAGACTACGAGCAGTACTTC,CASSDGGGTGDYEQYF
TRBV6-2/TRBV6-3,many,TRBJ2-7,.,TGTGCCAGCAGCCGAGCCTACGAGCAGTACTTC,CASSRAYEQYF
TRBV9,.,TRBJ1-5,.,TGTGCCAGCAGCGTAGGACAACTTAGCAATCAGCCCCAGCATTTT,CASSVGQLSNQPQHF
TRBV9,.,TRBJ2-2,TRBD1,TGTGCCAGCAGCCTCCGACAGGGGTCTAGCACCGGGGAGCTGTTTTTT,CASSLRQGSSTGELFF
TRBV12-3/TRBV12-4,.,TRBJ2-7,.,TGTGCCAGCAGTTCCGGCAGTTTCCCACAGTACTTC,CASSSGSFPQYF
TRBV2,.,TRBJ2-1,TRBD2,TGTGCCAGCAGTGAGTGGACTAGCGGGGGGCCCAATGAGCAGTTCTTC,CASSEWTSGGPNEQFF
TRBV6-1,.,TRBJ2-3,TRBD2,TGTGCCAGCAGTGAAACGTCTAGCGGGGGGATAGGAACGCAGTATTTT,CASSETSSGGIGTQYF
TRBV10-3,.,TRBJ2-4,.,TGTGCCATCAGTCCGGGGGAGTTAGCCAAAAACATTCAGTACTTC,CAISPGELAKNIQYF
TRBV11-1,.,TRBJ2-1,.,TGTGCCAGCAGCGGAGGGCCGGTTGAGCAGTTCTTC,CASSGGPVEQFF
TRBV7-9,.,TRBJ2-3,TRBD2,TGTGTCAGCAGCCTCCGGACTAGCGGGAGGGTTGGAGATACGCAGTATTTT,CVSSLRTSGRVGDTQYF
TRBV29-1,.,TRBJ1-3,.,TGCAGCGTCGGGACCGAAGGAAACACCATATATTTT,CSVGTEGNTIYF
TRBV27,.,TRBJ2-7,.,TGTGCCAGCAGTTTGCTGGGTCAGGGGTACGAGCAGTACTTC,CASSLLGQGYEQYF
TRBV5-6,few,TRBJ1-4,.,TGTGCCAGCAGCTTGGTTCCAGAAAAACTGTTTTTT,CASSLVPEKLFF
TRBV6-5,few,TRBJ2-7,.,TGTGCCAGCAGCCGAGGACATTACTACGAGCAGTACTTC,CASSRGHYYEQYF
TRBV12-3/TRBV12-4,.,TRBJ2-4,TRBD2,TGTGCCAGCAGGTTGGGGACTAGCGAGAAAAACATTCAGTACTTC,CASRLGTSEKNIQYF
TRBV7-8,.,TRBJ2-1,.,TGTGCCAGCAGCTTAGCCGGTCTAGACGGATACTCAACGCATGAGCAGTTCTTC,CASSLAGLDGYSTHEQFF
TRBV4-1,few,TRBJ1-4,TRBD1,TGCGCCGGCAGCCCAGAAGACAGGGCTAATGAAAAACTGTTTTTT,CAGSPEDRANEKLFF
TRBV5-1,.,TRBJ2-1,.,TGCGCCAGCACCGAGACAGCCTACAATGAGCAGTTCTTC,CASTETAYNEQFF
TRBV24-1,.,TRBJ1-2,.,TGTGCCACCAGTGAGCCAGGGAAAGGGGACTATGGCTACACCTTC,CATSEPGKGDYGYTF
TRBV10-2,few,TRBJ2-7,TRBD1,TGCGCCAGCAGTGAGGGGGGGACAGGCGTCTACGAGCAGTACTTC,CASSEGGTGVYEQYF
TRBV20-1,few,TRBJ2-7,TRBD1,TGCAGTGCTAGCTCTTATATCGGACAGGTTACCTACGAGCAGTACTTC,CSASSYIGQVTYEQYF
TRBV7-9,few,TRBJ1-1,TRBD1,TGTGCCAGCAGCTTTCCCGGGACAGGGAACACTGAAGCTTTCTTT,CASSFPGTGNTEAFF
TRBV28,.,TRBJ1-2,.,TGTGCCAGCACCCCTGGAGGTGGCTACACCTTC,CASTPGGGYTF
TRBV5-1,many,TRBJ2-7,.,TGTGCCAGCAGTGCGGACAGCTACGAGCAGTACTTC,CASSADSYEQYF
TRBV27,many,TRBJ2-1,TRBD2,TGTGCCAGCAGTTCGGGACTAGCGGGAGCCTACAATGAGCAGTTCTTC,CASSSGLAGAYNEQFF
TRBV18,few,TRBJ1-5,.,TGTGCCAGCTCACCACCTGGGGGCCCTCAGCCCCAGCATTTT,CASSPPGGPQPQHF
TRBV10-3,.,TRBJ1-1,TRBD1,TGTGCCATCAGTGCGGACCGTGAATCAGGACAGGGCCAGCCTGAAGCTTTCTTT,CAISADRESGQGQPEAFF
TRBV20-1,.,TRBJ2-1,.,TGCAGTGCTGCCAGCGGTGATGGTGGGTACAATGAGCAGTTCTTC,CSAASGDGGYNEQFF
TRBV28,.,TRBJ1-1,.,TGTGCCAGTGACCGGGACGGGAACACTGAAGCTTTCTTT,CASDRDGNTEAFF
TRBV5-1,.,TRBJ2-3,TRBD2,TGCGCCAGCAGCCGGAGTTGGAGTAGCGGGGGCCTTAGCACAGATACGCAGTATTTT,CASSRSWSSGGLSTDTQYF
TRBV4-3,.,TRBJ2-7,TRBD2,TGCGCCAGCAGCCAAGGCCGCGGGGGACCCTACGAGCAGTACTTC,CASSQGRGGPYEQYF
TRBV28,few,TRBJ2-5,.,TGTGCCAGCAGTAAGCCAACAGGGCCAGAGACCCAGTACTTC,CASSKPTGPETQYF
TRBV5-6,few,TRBJ1-3,.,TGTGCCAGCAACCCGAGGGGCAGAACCTCTGGAAACACCATATATTTT,CASNPRGRTSGNTIYF
TRBV6-5,few,TRBJ2-4,.,TGTGCCAGCAGTTACGGTCCTTTTGCGGGACTTCACAAAAACATTCAGTACTTC,CASSYGPFAGLHKNIQYF
TRBV29-1,few,TRBJ2-1,TRBD2,TGCAGCGTTACGGGACTAGCGGGAGGGCCAACCAATGAGCAGTTCTTC,CSVTGLAGGPTNEQFF
TRBV18,few,TRBJ1-1,.,TGTGCCAGCTCACCACGGGGGCATGAGAACACTGAAGCTTTCTTT,CASSPRGHENTEAFF
TRBV18,few,TRBJ2-7,.,TGTGCCAGCTCACCACTCCCGGGGACCTACGAGCAGTACTTC,CASSPLPGTYEQYF
TRBV27,many,TRBJ2-3,.,TGTGCCAGCAGTTTAGGACAGAGTAGCACAGATACGCAGTATTTT,CASSLGQSSTDTQYF
TRBV24-1,.,TRBJ2-5,TRBD2,TGTGCCACCAGTGATTCTTGGACTAGCGGGCAAGAGACCCAGTACTTC,CATSDSWTSGQETQYF